The T cell receptor beta chain under discussion was sequenced for a study of blood T cells in healthy people across ages. The CDR3 is made up of 14 amino acids. Per the germline V gene, CDR1 is LGHDT and CDR2 is YNNKEL (reference sequence). Trimming stripped 5 bases from V and 9 bases from J, with 20 bases between. Study findings and constraints: Naive and antigen-experienced cells were not separated, limiting conclusive comparison.

On this clonotype itself: What it recognizes is unknown.

A second roughly 7 to 12 cycle PCR used barcoded and J-beta primers. TCRdb re-called the 5' RACE reads with MiXCR, one entry per CDR3 protein. The repertoire consists of under 750,000 distinct CDR3 sequences, with less than 60% occurring once and the leading ten covering 20% to 25%. Collection of roughly 9.6 milliliters of peripheral blood was performed for each donor. Sequenced material: blood. This receptor was identified in an older man in good health. This chain joins TRBV3-1 and TRBJ2-7; D perhaps matches TRBD2 (7 bases). The CDR3 region is CASSWGGRGDAQYF. For the CDR3, the DNA is TGTGCCAGCAGCTGGGGGGGCAGGGGAGACGCGCAGTACTTC.